This T cell receptor (beta chain) was observed in a study of OX40 agonist ivuxolimab in advanced cancers. From germline, CDR1 is SGDLS and CDR2 YYNGEE. V lost 4 bases and J 6 bases, leaving 15 bases between the germline ends. CDR3 size: 14 residues. Sequencing used immunoSEQ multiplex PCR; TCRdb keeps in-frame clones, though not all of them. This table has around 58,000 clones, approximately 84% appearing once. The chain carries TRBV9 and TRBJ2-3; D unclear. This clonotype was obtained from an adult with an advanced solid tumor such as melanoma, head and neck, liver or kidney cancer. Specimen: CD4+ or CD8+ T cells sorted from blood, collected in a trial of the OX40 agonist ivuxolimab. CDR3 in DNA: TGTGCCAGCAGCATAACGGACCTCCGTGATACGCAGTATTTT. Residues: CASSITDLRDTQYF.